This is a list of T cell receptor beta chains from one sample in a study of OX40 agonist ivuxolimab in advanced cancers. The assay was immunoSEQ multiplex PCR, and TCRdb's table has in-frame clones only and misses some. The data contain 100,000 or so clones, about nine tenths of them singletons. The sequences come from CD4+ or CD8+ T cells sorted from blood, collected in a trial of the OX40 agonist ivuxolimab. These receptors all come from an adult with an advanced solid tumor such as melanoma, head and neck, liver or kidney cancer. Each CDR3 is given with its conserved first and last residue. D genes are given only for firm matches. Not all rows give a size; the values are once, few, many and, for expanded clones, a class.

>TRBJ2-1|NA|NA|TRBV21-1
TGTGCCAGCAGCAAAGGCTGGGAGATCCCGGGAAACAATGAGCAGTTCTTC
CASSKGWEIPGNNEQFF
>TRBJ1-5|once|NA|TRBV28
TGTGCCAGCAGTTCCCAAGTGACAGTCAGTAGCAATCAGCCCCAGCATTTT
CASSSQVTVSSNQPQHF
>TRBJ2-1|NA|TRBD1|TRBV5-4
TGTGCCAGCAGCCCCCCAGGGGGTTTGAGGAATGAGCAGTTCTTC
CASSPPGGLRNEQFF
>TRBJ2-2|NA|NA|TRBV7-2
TGTGCCAGCAGCCCGGGGGACGTCCTGAACACCGGGGAGCTGTTTTTT
CASSPGDVLNTGELFF
>TRBJ2-2|NA|TRBD1|TRBV6-6
TGTGCCAGCAGTTCCCGGGACAGGGGATATACCGGGGAGCTGTTTTTT
CASSSRDRGYTGELFF
>TRBJ2-2|NA|TRBD2|TRBV4-3
TGCGCCAGCAGCCAGGGACTAGCGACGAACACCGGGGAGCTGTTTTTT
CASSQGLATNTGELFF
>TRBJ2-7|NA|TRBD2|TRBV6-5
TGTGCCAGCAGTTCCCGGGGAGTAGCGGGAGTATACGAGCAGTACTTC
CASSSRGVAGVYEQYF
>TRBJ1-5|NA|TRBD1|TRBV15
TGTGCCACCAGCAGGACGGACAGGGTATATCAGCCCCAGCATTTT
CATSRTDRVYQPQHF
>TRBJ2-1|NA|TRBD2|TRBV30
TGTGCCTGGAGAACTAGCGGGGTTTACTATGAGCAGTTCTTC
CAWRTSGVYYEQFF
>TRBJ2-7|NA|NA|TRBV5-5
TGTGCCAGCAGCTTGGCTAGCTCCTACGAGCAGTACTTC
CASSLASSYEQYF
>TRBJ2-6|NA|TRBD2|TRBV19
TGTGCCAGTTATGGGGGGGGGTTCTTTTGGTCTGGGGCCAACGTCCTGACTTTC
CASYGGGFFWSGANVLTF
>TRBJ1-1|NA|NA|TRBV5-8
TGTGCCAGCAGCTTCGGCAGGAACACTGAAGCTTTCTTT
CASSFGRNTEAFF
>TRBJ2-5|NA|NA|TRBV6-1
TGTGCCAGCAGTGAATTTCCCCAAGAGACCCAGTACTTC
CASSEFPQETQYF
>TRBJ2-4|NA|NA|TRBV11-2
TGTGCCAGCAGCTTGGGGACACCCACTCCAGCCAAAAACATTCAGTACTTC
CASSLGTPTPAKNIQYF
>TRBJ2-1|NA|TRBD2|TRBV6-1
TGTGCCAGCAGGGCCACTAGCGGGATCTACAATGAGCAGTTCTTC
CASRATSGIYNEQFF
>TRBJ2-7|NA|TRBD1|TRBV10-1
TGCGCCAGCAGTGAGCGACGAATGACAGGGGCAGGCTCCTACGAGCAGTACTTC
CASSERRMTGAGSYEQYF
>TRBJ2-1|NA|TRBD2|TRBV7-9
TGTGCCAGCAGCTTAGTGGGACTAGCGGGAGTTGAGCAGTTCTTC
CASSLVGLAGVEQFF
>TRBJ2-1|NA|TRBD2|TRBV7-2
TGTGCCAGCAGCACGGGACTAGTCAATGAGCAGTTCTTC
CASSTGLVNEQFF
>TRBJ2-1|NA|NA|TRBV11-3
TGTGCCAGCAGCGGGACTTCCTCCTACAATGAGCAGTTCTTC
CASSGTSSYNEQFF
>TRBJ1-4|NA|NA|TRBV5-1
TGCGCCAGCAGCTTGGCCGGGCTGACTAATGAAAAACTGTTTTTT
CASSLAGLTNEKLFF
>TRBJ1-2|NA|NA|TRBV28
TGTGCCAGCAGTCCCACCGGGCTGGCTGGCTACACCTTC
CASSPTGLAGYTF
>TRBJ2-7|NA|TRBD1|TRBV6-6
TGTGCCAGCAGCCACCGGGACAGGGTTTCCTACGAGCAGTACTTC
CASSHRDRVSYEQYF
>TRBJ2-1|few|NA|TRBV28
TGTGCCAGCAGGCCGCAAGGGAGTCGACAGTTCTTC
CASRPQGSRQFF
>TRBJ2-1|NA|NA|TRBV7-2
TGTGCCAGCAGCCCCGAGGTGGGCTCACAGTTCTTC
CASSPEVGSQFF
>TRBJ2-7|NA|NA|TRBV19
TGTGCCAGTACCCCCGAACGGGGTCGACGGGAGCAGTACTTC
CASTPERGRREQYF
>TRBJ2-3|NA|TRBD2|TRBV18
TGTGCCAGCTCACCACAGCCCTCCATTAGCGGGAGTCGGAGCACAGATACGCAGTATTTT
CASSPQPSISGSRSTDTQYF
>TRBJ2-1|NA|NA|TRBV6-5
TGTGCCAGCAGCTCCGACCGTCGGAATGAGCAGTTCTTC
CASSSDRRNEQFF
>TRBJ2-7|NA|NA|TRBV4-1
TGCGCCAGCGGCCAAGATACCGTAGCCTACGAGCAGTACTTC
CASGQDTVAYEQYF